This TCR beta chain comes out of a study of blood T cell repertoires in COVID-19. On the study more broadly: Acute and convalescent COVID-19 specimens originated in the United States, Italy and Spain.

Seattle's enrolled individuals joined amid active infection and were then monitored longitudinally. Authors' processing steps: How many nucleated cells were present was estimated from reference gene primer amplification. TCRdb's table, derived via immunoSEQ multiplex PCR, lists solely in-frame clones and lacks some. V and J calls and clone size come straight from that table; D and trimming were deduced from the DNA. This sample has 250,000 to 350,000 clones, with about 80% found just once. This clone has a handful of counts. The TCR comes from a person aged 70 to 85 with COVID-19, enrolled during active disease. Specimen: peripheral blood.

CDR3 sequence (DNA): TGTGCCACCAGCCAGGGCGCTAATTCACCCCTCCACTTT. It codes for CATSQGANSPLHF. This chain connects TRBV15 to TRBJ1-6; TRBD1 might be the D (5 bases). With 5 bases removed from V and 6 bases from J, the gap between germline ends came to 8 bases. CDR1 is LNHNV, CDR2 YYDKDF, per germline (reference sequence). The CDR3 contains 13 residues.